This T cell receptor beta chain emerged from a study of blood T cell repertoires in COVID-19. Study-level background: Researchers got acute and convalescent COVID-19 samples from the United States, Italy and Spain.

Some clones are missing from TCRdb's copy, which holds only in-frame ones; the method was immunoSEQ multiplex PCR. This table has under 150,000 clones, roughly 84% appearing once. In its sample, this clone was seen once. The CDR3 sequence is 14 residues long. Unmatched junction bases numbered 6, after V lost 4 bases and J lost 7 bases. Germline-derived CDR1 and CDR2 are MDHEN and SYDVKM. The chain carries TRBV28 and TRBJ2-7; 11 positions agree with TRBD2. This clonotype originated in a woman aged 60-70 years with acute or convalescent COVID-19. The sequenced sample consisted of peripheral blood. CDR3 loop: CASSSSGTSGEQYF. The CDR3, as DNA: TGTGCCAGCAGTTCATCCGGGACTAGCGGAGAGCAGTACTTC.